This record covers a single T cell receptor (beta chain). Antigen: not known. These data belong to a study of T cell responses to AZD1222 COVID-19 vaccine. V was pared by 4 bases and J by 6 bases, with 18 bases of the junction left unmatched. CDR1 is SQVTM and CDR2 is ANQGSEA in the germline V gene. CDR3 length equals 18 residues. Study-wide results and limits: Vaccination with two AZD1222 doses was followed by a rise in Spike-specific TCR breadth and depth. All repertoire sampling was performed exclusively after the peak T cell response.

Assay: immunoSEQ multiplex PCR; the TCRdb copy retains only in-frame clones and omits some. This sample has about 97,000 clones, with approximately 90% found just once. The material sequenced was peripheral blood, taken on day 0 of AZD1222 vaccination. The source of this sequence is an adult in good health. The gene calls are TRBV29-1 and TRBJ2-1, with 10 positions matching TRBD2. The CDR3 reads CSVARLTVSGGMGNEQFF. CDR3 coding DNA: TGCAGCGTTGCACGGTTAACAGTTAGCGGGGGGATGGGCAATGAGCAGTTCTTC.